This T cell receptor (beta chain) came from a study of blood T cells in healthy people across ages (dated by TCRdb to 2015 to 2017). Background on the whole study: In model experiments, roughly one uniquely barcoded TCR beta cDNA molecule per two T cells was captured by template switching. The study measured age-related changes in TCR beta repertoire diversity using deep sequencing normalized with unique cDNA molecular identifiers. Using the same blood draw, the study looked at two additional independent replicas of 1 million unique cDNA reads for two donors, one aged 18 to 29 and the other aged 80 or older. To avoid experimental bias, donors of different ages were randomly spread across the sequencing lanes. The donors were split into four age groups: young (average 16 years), middle-aged (roughly 39), aged (roughly 60) and long-lived (approximately 80). Overall study results and their limits: Estimates of total diversity based on one million sequenced T cells were regarded as lower bounds and as underestimates. Observed TCR beta diversity per million T cells fell roughly linearly with age, and a significant reduction was already apparent by age around 40. Compared with the aged group, more naive CD4+ T cells, fewer expanded clones and increased TCR diversity were shown by the long-lived group, suggesting age selection. Observed TCR beta diversity correlated strongly with the percentage of naive T cells measured by flow cytometry. Donor CMV infection status was unknown, potentially confounding age-related changes in expanded clonotypes. Conclusive comparison of naive and antigen-experienced compartments was prevented by the profiling of bulk unsorted PBMCs.

CDR3 length: 14 amino acids, cysteine to phenylalanine. Of all the DNA, just the CDR3 is kept, 42 bases in frame from base 1. The CDR1 and CDR2 encoded by the germline V gene are SGHRS and YFSETQ. V loses 0 bases of germline sequence and J loses 4 bases, and the interval between the two ends is 8 bases. About this clonotype: This receptor's antigen is unknown. No base qualities exist here, and no much larger clone lies one base off it.

Systemically healthy Caucasian individuals from Russia, approximately 39 in total and aged roughly 6 to 95 years, were included as donors. About 10 milliliters of peripheral blood were drawn from each donor into EDTA-treated Vacutainer tubes. Ficoll-Paque density-gradient centrifugation was used to isolate PBMCs, with at least 6.5 million per sample. Trizol reagent was used to extract total RNA from the PBMCs, yielding at least 5 micrograms per sample. Naive CD45RAhigh/CD27high T cell percentages were measured by flow cytometry on a PBMC aliquot from every donor. Libraries came from 5' RACE. Sequencing was carried out with an Illumina HiSeq 2500. A second PCR of roughly 6 to 11 cycles was run with a J-beta primer mix and a sample-barcoded 5' primer. Each TCR beta cDNA molecule received a unique molecular identifier from a template-switch 5' adaptor carrying 12 random nucleotides. At least 3 million CDR3-containing paired-end reads were obtained from each sample. All of the RNA was converted into first-strand cDNA using the Mint cDNA synthesis kit, with a TRBC-specific oligonucleotide serving as the primer. After uracil-DNA glycosylase treatment, a first 18-cycle PCR used universal primers M1SS and BC2_uni_R on all cDNA. On the study's bioinformatics: Normalization of each sample was performed by random selection of 1 million high-quality reads, each carrying a distinct molecular identifier. Instead of being binned into consensus sequences, reads that shared molecular identifiers were thrown out. MiTCR, with a Q25 quality threshold and the strictest error-elimination algorithm, was used for CDR3 identification, clonotype clustering and error correction. A nonparametric unseen species model with Euler transformation was used to estimate lower-bound total TCR beta diversity. Through fastp at Q25 and MiXCR, TCRdb rebuilt clones from the public reads, retaining in-frame beta chains. For every CDR3 protein sequence, its rows merge into one entry that carries the most common genes and DNA. TCRdb, not the authors, supplied the V and J calls. This sample is represented by over 600,000 distinct CDR3 sequences; 40% to 50% of them were singletons. 25% to 30% of the sample comes from the top ten.

Source material: blood. The source of this sequence is an elderly man in good health. Here the chain combines TRBV5-1 and TRBJ1-5, with the D gene not clear enough to name. The DNA sequence is given as TGCGCCAGCAGCTTGGGGCAGCCGAATCAGCCCCAGCATTTT. Protein translation: CASSLGQPNQPQHF.